This T cell receptor (beta chain) was obtained from a study of blood T cell repertoires in COVID-19. This clone is a singleton in its sample. CDR3 size: 11 residues. Deletions cut 9 bases from V and 4 bases from J, with 7 bases between. CDR1 MNHEY and CDR2 SMNVEV come from the germline V gene (reference sequence). Sequencing was performed with immunoSEQ multiplex PCR; in TCRdb, only in-frame clones are kept and a portion is missing. Altogether fewer than 75,000 clones are present, roughly nine tenths being singletons, with the ten largest covering around 9%. The chain recombines TRBV27 with TRBJ2-1; D gene ambiguous. The sequencing input was peripheral blood. The sequence derives from an elderly man with acute or convalescent COVID-19. Here the CDR3 reads CASGHYNEQFF. The CDR3 DNA follows: TGTGCCAGTGGCCATTACAATGAGCAGTTCTTC.